This T cell receptor (beta chain) was captured by sequencing in a study of blood T cell repertoires in COVID-19. Original methodology: Scientists estimated how many nucleated cells there were by amplifying reference gene primers. Assay used: immunoSEQ multiplex PCR; TCRdb lists only in-frame clones, some missing. V and J calls and clone size follow that table, whereas D and trimming were derived from the DNA. The data show tens of thousands of clones, around four fifths seen once. The count of this clone is one. The CDR3 is 15 residues long. The V gene lost 0 bases and the J gene lost 2 bases, with 11 bases spanning the gap. CDR1 is MNHEY and CDR2 is SVGAGI in the germline V gene.

Sequencing used peripheral blood. This chain joins TRBV6-5 and TRBJ2-7; possible D gene TRBD1, 6 bases. The receptor's source is a woman of 80 years or more with acute or convalescent COVID-19. CDR3 sequence reads: CASSYSNRAAYEQYF. DNA for the CDR3: TGTGCCAGCAGTTACTCGAACAGGGCCGCCTACGAGCAGTACTTC.